This record looks at one T cell receptor (beta chain) sequence and its context. Authors' methods: The assay estimated nucleated cells by amplifying reference gene primers. Sequencing was performed with immunoSEQ multiplex PCR; in TCRdb, only in-frame clones are kept and a portion is missing. The DNA gave D and trimming, while V, J and clone size come from that table. Of around 190,000 clones listed, less than 90% are singletons. These data originate in a study of blood T cell repertoires in COVID-19. Turning to the study itself: T cells, B-cell-depleted T cells, or PBMCs provided the cDNA or gDNA that served as material.

Trimming removed 5 bases from V and 0 bases from J; junction bases left unmatched: 12. The CDR3 has 18 residues. From germline, CDR1 is MNHEY and CDR2 SVGEGT. The TCR originated in an older man with active or convalescent COVID-19. The chain employs TRBV6-2 or TRBV6-3 and TRBJ2-2, with TRBD1 identical over 7 bases. Sequences were obtained from peripheral blood. This chain's CDR3 is CASSPRGTTPANTGELFF. The DNA for the CDR3 is TGTGCCAGCAGTCCCAGGGGGACGACACCCGCGAACACCGGGGAGCTGTTTTTT.